What follows describes a single TCR beta chain. This entry belongs to a study of cytomegalovirus exposure and HLA in healthy donors. Trimming removed 4 bases at V and 7 bases at J, with 16 bases between. CDR1 SGHVS and CDR2 FNYEAQ come from the germline V gene. The CDR3 extends over 14 amino acids. Donors likely had unrecorded immune exposures despite being nominally healthy when sampled. PCR amplification relied on 60 Vbeta primers (plus 13 Jbeta primers). This table comes from immunoSEQ multiplex PCR, and its TCRdb copy is limited to in-frame clones, with some not included. The sample holds 200,000 to 250,000 clones, about 85% seen once.

The rearrangement joins TRBV7-6 to TRBJ1-2; D may be TRBD1 (6 bases). Source material: PBMCs. The receptor's source is a woman between 50 and 59 years old in good health and CMV-seropositive. This CDR3 is CASSSLAQGLGYTF. DNA for the CDR3: TGTGCCAGCAGCTCCCTGGCCCAGGGGCTTGGCTACACCTTC. Full variable domain (missing parts from reference TRBV7-6 and TRBJ1-2): GAGVSQSPRYKVTKRGQDVALRCDPISGHVSLYWYRQALGQGPEFLTYFNYEAQQDKSGLPNDRFSAERPEGSISTLTIQRTEQRDSAMYRCASSSLAQGLGYTFGSGTRLTVV.